These 8 T cell receptor beta chains share one sample of origin, sequenced in a study of T cell responses to AZD1222 COVID-19 vaccine. Measured with immunoSEQ multiplex PCR; TCRdb has only the in-frame clones, and not every one. The sample lists approximately 180,000 clones, 90% occurring once. This specimen was peripheral blood, taken on day 0 of AZD1222 vaccination. The origin of the receptors is an adult in good health.

This clone was detected only once. This sequence joins TRBV4-3 and TRBJ2-1; D ambiguous. CDR3 length: 13 residues. The ends were cut back, 0 bases at V and 3 bases at J, with 3 bases in the middle. Germline assignment: CDR1 LGHNA and CDR2 YSLEER. CDR3 DNA: TGCGCCAGCAGCCAAGACTACTACAATGAGCAGTTCTTC. This translates into CASSQDYYNEQFF.

V and J are TRBV6-6 and TRBJ2-7; 7 bases map to TRBD1. The J segment lost 1 base and the V segment lost 6 bases, leaving 6 bases of the junction unmatched. This CDR3 comprises 14 residues. Germline-derived CDR1 and CDR2 are MNHNY and SVGAGI (reference sequence). Here the CDR3 reads CASRIGTVSYEQYF. In nucleotides, the CDR3 is TGTGCCAGCAGGATAGGGACAGTTTCCTACGAGCAGTACTTC.

The chain employs TRBV21-1 and TRBJ2-7; the table gives TRBD1 as D, unverified against the DNA. TRBV21-1 constitutes a pseudogene. CDR3 size: 14 residues. The CDR3 is CASSKGAPTYEQYF. In DNA form, the CDR3 reads TGTGCCAGCAGCAAAGGGGCACCGACCTACGAGCAGTACTTC.

The J gene is TRBJ2-7, the V gene TRBV5-1; 13 bases match TRBD2. Trimming removed 4 bases from V and 0 bases from J; junction bases left unmatched: 10. The CDR3 consists of 18 residues. The V gene's germline CDR1 is SGHRS and CDR2 YFSETQ. CDR3 in amino acids: CASSPAGLAGISSYEQYF. The CDR3 coding sequence is TGCGCCAGCAGCCCCGCGGGACTAGCGGGGATAAGCTCCTACGAGCAGTACTTC.

The CDR3 bases are TGTGCCAGCAGCCCGAAAGCGGGACCCGATATTCAGTACTTC. This gives the protein CASSPKAGPDIQYF. The chain recombines TRBV7-2 with TRBJ2-4; 7 bases fit TRBD2. The CDR3 covers 14 residues. Germline V lookup: CDR1 SGHTA, CDR2 FQGNSA. The trim removed 5 bases at V and 10 bases at J, leaving 11 bases unmatched.

This chain links TRBV7-9 with TRBJ1-1; D is perhaps TRBD1 (5 bases). Per the germline V gene, CDR1 is SEHNR and CDR2 is FQNEAQ (reference sequence). This CDR3 has 13 residues. V was trimmed by 6 bases and J by 1 base, leaving 9 bases between them. The CDR3 DNA reads as TGTGCCAGCAGGGAGGGGCGGAACACTGAAGCTTTCTTT. This encodes CASREGRNTEAFF.

The chain is built from TRBV7-3 and TRBJ2-1; TRBD2 agrees at 11 bases. CDR1 is SGHTA, CDR2 FQGTGA, per germline. With 5 bases clipped from V and 7 bases from J, the junction kept 10 bases outside the gene matches. The CDR3 is 16 amino acids. The CDR3 DNA follows: TGTGCCAGCAGCCCTTCTAGCGGGGGGTCCCCGAATGAGCAGTTCTTC. It encodes CASSPSSGGSPNEQFF.

The rearrangement joins TRBV3-1 (or the pseudogene TRBV3-2) to TRBJ2-4; 7 bases agree with TRBD1. V lost 3 bases, J lost 9 bases, and 14 bases stayed unmatched. Germline V lookup: CDR1 LGHDT, CDR2 YNNKEL (reference sequence). This CDR3 contains 16 residues. The CDR3 bases are TGTGCCAGCAGCCATCGAGTCGGGACAGCCACAAGCATTCAGTACTTC. Protein: CASSHRVGTATSIQYF.